Each of the 21 T cell receptor beta chains below was sequenced from the same sample in a study of T cell repertoires in cytomegalovirus infection. Antigens for these TCRs are unknown. One entry per CDR3 protein, called by TCRdb with MiXCR from the reads. The table has a few hundred thousand distinct CDR3 sequences, 40% seen once. The sequencing used cultured PBMCs, collected from culture after CMV antigen stimulation. Receptors originate from a human donor in good health (CMV status not recorded). Some clones in this sample may be carry-over from other donors' samples.

In this sample, this clonotype turned up a few times. The chain recombines TRBV24-1 with TRBJ2-3, with 7 bases aligning to TRBD2. Unmatched junction bases numbered 0, after V lost 0 bases and J lost 4 bases. The CDR3 has 14 amino acids. Looked up from germline, CDR1 is KGHDR and CDR2 is SFDVKD. The CDR3 sequence: CATSDLTSADTQYF. The DNA of the CDR3 is TGTGCCACCAGTGATTTGACTAGCGCAGATACGCAGTATTTT.

V and J are TRBV10-3 and TRBJ1-4; 8 bases line up with TRBD1. This CDR3 comprises 14 residues. The trim removed 4 bases at V and 8 bases at J, leaving 6 bases unmatched. Germline-derived CDR1 and CDR2 are ENHRY and SYGVKD. The CDR3 DNA follows: TGTGCCATCAGTGGAGGACAGGGATTAGAAAAACTGTTTTTT. Its protein is CAISGGQGLEKLFF.

This clonotype was seen more than once but under ten times. V gene TRBV5-5 combines with J gene TRBJ2-2; tentative D call: TRBD1 (6 bases). CDR1 and CDR2 (germline): SGHKS, YYEKEE (reference sequence). The CDR3 loop spans 17 amino acids. V was pared by 1 base and J by 0 bases, with 13 bases between. The CDR3 DNA sequence: TGTGCCAGCAGCTTGAGTCCGGACAGTTCGAACACCGGGGAGCTGTTTTTT. It codes for CASSLSPDSSNTGELFF.

The J gene is TRBJ1-2, the V gene TRBV7-9; 7 bases align to TRBD1. J lost 0 bases, V lost 5 bases, and 6 bases had no gene match. The CDR3 is 15 residues long. Germline values: CDR1 SEHNR, CDR2 FQNEAQ (reference sequence). The CDR3 region has the DNA TGTGCCAGCAGCCGTACGGGACAGCCTAACTATGGCTACACCTTC. Translated: CASSRTGQPNYGYTF. Full variable domain (rest looked up from reference TRBV7-9 and TRBJ1-2): DTGVSQNPRHKITKRGQNVTFRCDPISEHNRLYWYRQTLGQGPEFLTYFQNEAQLEKSRLLSDRFSAERPKGSFSTLEIQRTEQGDSAMYLCASSRTGQPNYGYTFGSGTRLTVV.

At least ten counts were recorded for this clonotype. J is TRBJ1-1 and V is TRBV7-8; 8 nucleotides line up with TRBD1. The CDR3 consists of 15 residues. Germline V lookup: CDR1 SGHVS, CDR2 FQNEAQ. V dropped 1 base and J dropped 2; count of bases not matched to a gene: 3. As DNA, the CDR3 is TGTGCCAGCAGCTTAGTCGGACAGGGAAACACTGAAGCTTTCTTT. Amino acid sequence: CASSLVGQGNTEAFF.

The genes are TRBV25-1 and TRBJ2-6, with D unclear. Trimming removed 4 bases from V and 2 bases from J, with 6 bases in between. The CDR3 totals 14 residues. The germline CDR1 and CDR2 sequences are MGHDK and SYGVNS. CDR3 in amino acids: CASSAVTGANVLTF. CDR3 in DNA: TGTGCCAGCAGTGCTGTAACTGGGGCCAACGTCCTGACTTTC. The variable domain in full, with the rest retrieved from reference TRBV25-1 and TRBJ2-6, is EADIYQTPRYLVIGTGKKITLECSQTMGHDKMYWYQQDPGMELHLIHYSYGVNSTEKGDLSSESTVSRIRTEHFPLTLESARPSHTSQYLCASSAVTGANVLTFGAGSRLTVL.

The chain is built from TRBV18 and TRBJ1-4; no reliable D call. V was clipped by 4 bases and J by 3 bases, with 6 bases between them. The CDR3 extends over 13 amino acids. Germline values: CDR1 KGHSH, CDR2 LQKENI. The CDR3 DNA follows: TGTGCCAGCTCACGCGGACCTAATGAAAAACTGTTTTTT. Residues: CASSRGPNEKLFF.

This clonotype was picked up a small number of times. V usage is TRBV5-4 and J usage is TRBJ2-2; no reliable D call. Trimming shortened V by 4 bases and J by 4 bases, and 17 bases separated the two germline ends. Germline loops: CDR1 SGHNT, CDR2 YYREEE (reference sequence). The CDR3 has 16 residues. The CDR3 coding sequence is TGTGCCAGCAGCCCGCGTGAGCTGGTTGGCACCGGGGAGCTGTTTTTT. This translates into CASSPRELVGTGELFF. Filled out from reference TRBV5-4 and TRBJ2-2, the complete variable domain reads ETGVTQSPTHLIKTRGQQVTLRCSSQSGHNTVSWYQQALGQGPQFIFQYYREEENGRGNFPPRFSGLQFPNYSSELNVNALELDDSALYLCASSPRELVGTGELFFGEGSRLTVL.

The CDR3 nucleotides are TGTGCCAGCAGCACCGCGACAGAGAACACCGGGGAGCTGTTTTTT. It encodes CASSTATENTGELFF. This chain links TRBV7-9 with TRBJ2-2, with D perhaps matching TRBD1 (5 bases). Germline loops: CDR1 SEHNR, CDR2 FQNEAQ (reference sequence). This CDR3 region has 15 residues. V shed 5 bases and J shed 1 base, with 11 bases lying between them. Looking up the rest from reference TRBV7-9 and TRBJ2-2 gives the full variable domain: DTGVSQNPRHKITKRGQNVTFRCDPISEHNRLYWYRQTLGQGPEFLTYFQNEAQLEKSRLLSDRFSAERPKGSFSTLEIQRTEQGDSAMYLCASSTATENTGELFFGEGSRLTVL.

J is TRBJ2-7 and V is TRBV7-2; 8 nucleotides align to TRBD1. This CDR3 spans 15 amino acids. Germline V gene sequence: CDR1 SGHTA, CDR2 FQGNSA. Trimming removed 5 bases from V and 1 base from J; junction bases left unmatched: 7. This chain's CDR3 is CASSPGQGPSYEQYF. As DNA, the CDR3 is TGTGCCAGCAGCCCTGGACAGGGCCCATCCTACGAGCAGTACTTC.

The V gene is TRBV19, the J gene TRBJ1-1; D is unclear. V was cut by 6 bases and J by 5 bases, with 13 bases left in between. Germline V gene data show CDR1 as LNHDA and CDR2 as SQIVND (reference sequence). The CDR3 totals 13 residues. The CDR3 sequence: CASRYRDYTEAFF. Here the CDR3 DNA reads TGTGCCAGTAGATACCGTGACTATACTGAAGCTTTCTTT.

The table lists this clonotype with a few counts. This rearrangement joins TRBV4-3 to TRBJ2-7, with D unclear. Germline assignment: CDR1 LGHNA and CDR2 YSLEER. V lost 0 bases and J lost 2, with 8 bases in between. The length of the CDR3 is 14 residues. The CDR3: CASSQERATYEQYF. The CDR3 region has the DNA TGCGCCAGCAGCCAAGAAAGGGCAACCTACGAGCAGTACTTC.

The chain uses TRBV24-1 and TRBJ2-3; D remains unclear. From germline, CDR1 is KGHDR and CDR2 SFDVKD. V lost 9 bases, J lost 0 bases, and 6 bases lay in between. The length of the CDR3 is 12 residues. This chain's CDR3 is CATQASTDTQYF. DNA for the CDR3: TGTGCCACCCAGGCTAGCACAGATACGCAGTATTTT.

Ten or more counts support this clonotype. The V gene is TRBV7-2, the J gene TRBJ1-1; TRBD1 is a possible D gene (6 bases). Germline CDR1 and CDR2: SGHTA and FQGNSA. V lost 5 bases and J lost 5, with 12 bases in between. CDR3 size: 13 residues. This CDR3 is CASSLRRGTEAFF. In DNA form, the CDR3 reads TGTGCCAGCAGCCTAAGAAGGGGGACTGAAGCTTTCTTT.

The CDR3 reads CASSPRSGASTDTQYF. The DNA of the CDR3 is TGTGCCAGTAGTCCCCGTAGCGGGGCGAGCACAGATACGCAGTATTTT. The chain uses TRBV19 and TRBJ2-3; 8 nucleotides align to TRBD2. This CDR3 region has 16 residues. Germline V gene sequence: CDR1 LNHDA, CDR2 SQIVND (reference sequence). Unmatched junction bases numbered 7, after V lost 5 bases and J lost 0 bases. Looking up the rest from reference TRBV19 and TRBJ2-3 gives the full variable domain: DGGITQSPKYLFRKEGQNVTLSCEQNLNHDAMYWYRQDPGQGLRLIYYSQIVNDFQKGDIAEGYSVSREKKESFPLTVTSAQKNPTAFYLCASSPRSGASTDTQYFGPGTRLTVL.

V and J are TRBV10-3 and TRBJ2-7, with 7 bases identical to TRBD1. The germline V gene has CDR1 ENHRY and CDR2 SYGVKD. J was trimmed by 4 bases and V by 3 bases; bases with no gene match: 6. The CDR3 has 14 residues. This CDR3 reads CAISEGGWSYEQYF. In nucleotides, the CDR3 is TGTGCCATCAGTGAAGGGGGCTGGTCGTACGAGCAGTACTTC.

The CDR3 bases are TGTGCCAGCAGCTTTGACATCTACGAGCAGTACTTC. Its protein product is CASSFDIYEQYF. The chain combines TRBV7-2 with TRBJ2-7; D remains unclear. Trimming removed 3 bases from V and 3 bases from J, with 6 bases in between. This CDR3 spans 12 amino acids. Germline-derived CDR1 and CDR2 are SGHTA and FQGNSA.

The V and J genes are TRBV20-1 and TRBJ2-7; 7 bases agree with TRBD1. The CDR3 sequence is 12 residues long. Germline V lookup: CDR1 DFQATT, CDR2 SNEGSKA (reference sequence). V shed 5 bases and J 1 base; nucleotides not matched to a gene: 2. The CDR3 here is CSARDSSYEQYF. The DNA for the CDR3 is TGCAGTGCTCGGGACAGTTCCTACGAGCAGTACTTC.

This clonotype was found a few times. The chain carries TRBV7-9 and TRBJ1-6, with a tentative D call TRBD1 (5 bases). Germline V gives CDR1 SEHNR, CDR2 FQNEAQ (reference sequence). V lost 6 bases and J 9 bases, leaving 15 bases between the germline ends. The length of the CDR3 is 14 residues. CDR3 sequence reads: CASSGTAGTSPLHF. CDR3 nucleotides: TGTGCCAGCAGTGGGACGGCTGGAACTTCACCCCTCCACTTT.

For the CDR3, the DNA is TGTGCCAGCAGCTTTAGCGGGGGCGTCATGGATACGCAGTATTTT. Its translation: CASSFSGGVMDTQYF. The chain couples TRBV11-3 to TRBJ2-3; 9 nucleotides line up with TRBD2. The CDR3 runs 15 residues. From germline, CDR1 is SGHNT and CDR2 YENEEA. V shed 3 bases, J shed 6 bases, and the junction held 7 bases outside the gene matches.

This clonotype has more than one count but fewer than ten. The rearrangement joins TRBV19 to TRBJ1-1; no clear D. This CDR3 is 15 amino acids long. Germline V gene sequence: CDR1 LNHDA, CDR2 SQIVND (reference sequence). V shed 5 bases and J shed 1 base, with 14 bases lying between them. In nucleotides, the CDR3 is TGTGCCAGTAGTGTCGACATAGCACCGAACACTGAAGCTTTCTTT. It is translated as CASSVDIAPNTEAFF.